This T cell receptor beta chain was retrieved from a study of T-cell memory formation after mild COVID-19. General study points: In pre-infection memory, a portion of responding clones appeared, which suggested that cross-reactive memory joined.

Points on this clonotype: Its specificity is not known.

Between the trimmed V and J ends, which lost 6 bases and 5 bases, there was a span of 17 bases. The CDR3 totals 14 residues. Germline-derived CDR1 and CDR2 are SQVTM and ANQGSEA. Each CDR3 protein gets one entry after TCRdb re-called the 5' RACE reads with MiXCR. The top ten hold under 25% of the sample, which has hundreds of thousands of distinct CDR3 sequences, just under 20% seen once. This sequence joins TRBV29-1 and TRBJ2-1, with a possible D match to TRBD2 (5 bases). The clonotype originates from a man between 18 and 35 years old who had mild COVID-19 (a few samples of this study predate the infection). Cell type and time point are not known. Input material: PBMCs or a T cell subset sorted from them (not recorded which). The chain's CDR3 is CSVEVLGSDNEQFF. The CDR3 DNA reads TGCAGCGTGGAGGTGTTGGGCAGCGACAATGAGCAGTTCTTC.